This entry features one TCR beta chain sequence. Its antigen is still unknown. There are no base qualities to consult, and no much larger clone falls within one base. The data derive from a study of control samples from healthy donors and cancer patients (dated by TCRdb to the early 2020s). The library was obtained by the immunoSEQ multiplex PCR assay. The immuneACCESS repertoire file appears here via TCRdb, limited to in-frame rearrangements. These files lack a portion of the clones; in checked studies, under half of the deficit traces to unresolved V genes, and the cause of the others is not known. The sample records about 83,000 clones, roughly 91% of which are singletons. The ten largest clones take up roughly a sixth of the sample. CDR1 and CDR2, looked up from the germline V gene (reference sequence), are MNHEY and SMNVEV. From V the trimming removes 6 bases and from J it removes 6 bases, while the gene matches leave 8 bases of the junction unaccounted for. Reading from cysteine to phenylalanine, the CDR3 counts 15 amino acids. The entry retains the CDR3 DNA only, 45 bases that are in frame from base 1.

This chain joins TRBV27 to TRBJ1-3; 10 middle bases align to TRBD1. The clonotype originates from a man over 45 in good health. Sequenced sample: blood. The sequenced DNA is TGTGCCAGCAGACGACAGGGGGCTCAGGAAAACACCATATATTTT. Protein translation: CASRRQGAQENTIYF.